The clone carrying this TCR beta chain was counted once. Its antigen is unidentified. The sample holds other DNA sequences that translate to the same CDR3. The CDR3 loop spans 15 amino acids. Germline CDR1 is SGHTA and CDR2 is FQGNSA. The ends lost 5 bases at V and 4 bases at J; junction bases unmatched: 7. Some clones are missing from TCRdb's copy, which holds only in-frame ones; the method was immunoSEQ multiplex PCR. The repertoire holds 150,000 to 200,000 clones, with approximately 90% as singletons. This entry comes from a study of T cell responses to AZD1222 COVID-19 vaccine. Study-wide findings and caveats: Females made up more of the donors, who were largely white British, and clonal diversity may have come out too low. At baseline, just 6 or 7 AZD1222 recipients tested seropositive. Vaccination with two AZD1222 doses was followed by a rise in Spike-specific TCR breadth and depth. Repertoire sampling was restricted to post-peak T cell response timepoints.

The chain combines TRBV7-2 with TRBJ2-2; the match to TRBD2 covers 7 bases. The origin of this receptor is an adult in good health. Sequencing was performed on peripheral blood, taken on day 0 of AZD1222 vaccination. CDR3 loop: CASSLGGTSTGELFF. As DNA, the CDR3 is TGTGCCAGCAGCCTGGGGGGGACTTCCACCGGGGAGCTGTTTTTT.